This TCR beta chain is from a study of human T cells and chemical hapten exposure. Time point reported: pre-sensitization, week 0. Treatment indicated: therapeutic diphenylcyclopropenone sensitization with weekly scalp DPC. From whole blood left unfractionated, total RNA was extracted. Original handling: TCR counts had a median of about 99,000 per sample and spanned roughly 23,224 to 750,000. TCRdb re-analysed the RACE reads in MiXCR, keeping a single row per CDR3 protein. TCRdb, rather than the study authors, made the V and J calls. The data hold roughly 36,000 distinct CDR3 sequences, with 10% observed a single time. Trimming took off 7 bases at V and 3 bases at J, with 16 bases between the two ends. Germline V gene sequence: CDR1 SQVTM, CDR2 ANQGSEA. This CDR3 has 14 residues.

This TCR came from a man between 45 and 60 years old with alopecia areata. Some clones in this sample may be carry-over from other donors' samples. The source material was whole blood, sampled in connection with sensitization to the hapten diphenylcyclopropenone (DPC). The chain joins TRBV29-1 to TRBJ1-3, with a weak D call TRBD1 (5 bases). CDR3 DNA sequence: TGCAGCGCCGGGACTGCGTTGGGTGGAAACACCATATATTTT. The encoded protein is CSAGTALGGNTIYF.